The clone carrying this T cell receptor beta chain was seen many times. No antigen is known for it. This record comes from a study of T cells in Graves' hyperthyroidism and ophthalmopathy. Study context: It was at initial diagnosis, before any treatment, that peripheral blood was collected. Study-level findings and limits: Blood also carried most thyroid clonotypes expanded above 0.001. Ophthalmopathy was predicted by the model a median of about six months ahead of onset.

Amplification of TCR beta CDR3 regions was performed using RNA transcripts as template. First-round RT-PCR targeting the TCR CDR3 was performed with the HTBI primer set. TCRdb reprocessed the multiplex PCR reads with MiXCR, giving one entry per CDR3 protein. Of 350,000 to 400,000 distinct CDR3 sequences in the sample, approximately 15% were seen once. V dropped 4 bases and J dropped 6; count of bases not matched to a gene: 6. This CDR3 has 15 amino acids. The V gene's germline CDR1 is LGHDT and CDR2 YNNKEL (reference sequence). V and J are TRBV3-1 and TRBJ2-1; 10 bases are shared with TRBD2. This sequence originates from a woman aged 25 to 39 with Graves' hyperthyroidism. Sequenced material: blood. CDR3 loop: CASSPAGGPGNEQFF. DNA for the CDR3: TGTGCCAGCAGCCCAGCGGGAGGGCCAGGCAATGAGCAGTTCTTC.